Listed below are T cell receptor beta chains from one sample, sequenced in a study of cytomegalovirus exposure and HLA in healthy donors. The table came from immunoSEQ multiplex PCR; TCRdb's copy has only in-frame clones and leaves some out. Of about 160,000 clones detected, more than 60% appear once; the ten largest clones hold 4.3%. Material for sequencing was PBMCs. These receptors originate from a man aged 40-49 years in good health and CMV-seronegative. Both conserved end residues are trimmed from each CDR3.

ASSESMVFYEQY . 12 TRBV10-1
ASSSGTPPYEQY TRBJ2-7 12 TRBV28
ASSQEGQLPSGANVLT TRBJ2-6 16 TRBV14
ASGASSSGGHNEQF TRBJ2-1 14 TRBV2
ASSDDRGLFYEQY . 13 TRBV25-1
ATRGPLENYGYT TRBJ1-2 12 TRBV7-8
ASSLVQGSHTEAF TRBJ1-1 13 TRBV7-3
ATSRDGRKETQY TRBJ2-5 12 TRBV15
ASSFGGNQPQH TRBJ1-5 11 TRBV27
ASSWDKQETQY TRBJ2-5 11 TRBV25-1
ASRQGLQQPQH TRBJ1-5 11 TRBV6-1
ASTQIPGVETQY TRBJ2-5 12 TRBV27
AWTGPGTVEKLF TRBJ1-4 12 TRBV30
ASTPGESSYEQY . 12 TRBV5-4
ASSPERQGSEY TRBJ2-5 11 TRBV5-1
ASSRDRLNTEAF TRBJ1-1 12 TRBV7-2
ASSALQGPSEAF TRBJ1-1 12 TRBV5-4
ASSHTTGVGNQPQH TRBJ1-5 14 TRBV4-1
ASSLVQKNTEAF TRBJ1-1 12 TRBV5-1
SVEGGVIYEQY . 11 TRBV29-1
ASSPGTSGGAGSYEQY TRBJ2-7 16 TRBV7-8
ASSDPGADSNQPQH TRBJ1-5 14 TRBV2
ASSSLGGVAGETQY TRBJ2-5 14 TRBV7-9
ASSPTQGRGSYNEQF TRBJ2-1 15 TRBV11-2
ASRPPRLSYEQY TRBJ2-7 12 TRBV11-2
AIRGEGGGPDTQY TRBJ2-3 13 TRBV10-3
ASSWIIGQGSYEQY TRBJ2-7 14 TRBV7-2
ASREGAMGEQY TRBJ2-7 11 TRBV5-1
ASSRQGWSTEAF TRBJ1-1 12 TRBV13
ASSFGRERLGTDTQY TRBJ2-3 15 TRBV5-1
AWTSGGAGETQY TRBJ2-5 12 TRBV30
ASSSGGYGYT TRBJ1-2 10 TRBV6-5
ASSIDSSDRGIEAF TRBJ1-1 14 TRBV19